The present T cell receptor beta chain was sequenced within a study of blood T cell repertoires in COVID-19. Looking at the study overall: Researchers got acute and convalescent COVID-19 samples from the United States, Italy and Spain. Nucleic acid was either cDNA or gDNA, and it came from T cells, B-cell-depleted T cells, or PBMCs.

This CDR3 has 14 residues. The V gene's germline CDR1 is MDHEN and CDR2 SYDVKM. With V trimmed by 3 bases and J by 6 bases, 8 bases remained unmatched. Authors' analysis steps: Amplification with reference gene primers provided the estimates of nucleated cell counts. Assay used: immunoSEQ multiplex PCR; TCRdb lists only in-frame clones, some missing. V and J calls and clone size are given by that table; D and trimming were obtained from the DNA. The sample has 95,000 to 110,000 clones; 84% are singletons. This sequence joins TRBV28 and TRBJ2-7, with 7 bases matching TRBD1. Sequencing was carried out using peripheral blood. The receptor was derived from a human donor in a cohort sampled during active COVID-19. The CDR3 reads CASSLLNPGGEQYF. The CDR3 coding sequence is TGTGCCAGCAGTTTGCTGAATCCAGGGGGCGAGCAGTACTTC.